The clone carrying this T cell receptor beta chain was picked up many times. No antigen is known for it. These data belong to a study of T cells after yellow fever vaccination. Study-wide points: The secondary response was weaker but peaked faster, day 5 versus 15.

Per the germline V gene, CDR1 is MNHEY and CDR2 is SMNVEV (reference sequence). The germline V and J ends were trimmed by 3 bases and 2 bases, with 9 bases remaining between them. CDR3 length equals 14 residues. Template switching with 5'RACE generated the TCR cDNA and added a universal primer site and UMIs. TCRdb analysed the 5' RACE reads with MiXCR anew, one entry per CDR3 protein. The sample holds hundreds of thousands of distinct CDR3 sequences, approximately 6% seen once. The rearrangement joins TRBV27 to TRBJ2-3; tentatively, D is TRBD1 (6 bases). The clonotype was recovered from a man aged 25-45 years who received the YFV17D yellow fever vaccine. The starting material was PBMCs, obtained 5 days after the yellow fever booster vaccination. In DNA form, the CDR3 reads TGTGCCAGCAGTTTGAACAGGGCCACAGATACGCAGTATTTT. As protein: CASSLNRATDTQYF.